This entry lists 29 T cell receptor beta chains sequenced from one sample in a study of cytomegalovirus exposure and HLA in healthy donors. PCR primers comprised 60 Vbeta and 13 Jbeta primers. The assay was immunoSEQ multiplex PCR, and TCRdb's table has in-frame clones only and misses some. Recorded for this sample: around 60,000 clones. The specimen sequenced was PBMCs. These receptors all come from a man aged 25-45 years in good health and CMV-seropositive.

The rearrangement links TRBV5-6 to TRBJ1-1, with D unresolved. Looked up from germline, CDR1 is SGHDT and CDR2 is YYEEEE. This CDR3 spans 13 amino acids. With 4 bases removed from V and 3 bases from J, the gap between germline ends came to 10 bases. The CDR3 reads CASSVTPDTEAFF. In DNA, the CDR3 is TGTGCCAGCAGCGTAACACCTGACACTGAAGCTTTCTTT.

Concerning this clone itself: The sample holds other DNA sequences that translate to the same CDR3. The CDR3 loop is CASSPPGTGYEQYF. Here the CDR3 DNA reads TGTGCCAGCTCACCACCGGGGACAGGCTACGAGCAGTACTTC. The chain recombines TRBV18 with TRBJ2-7, with 8 nucleotides matching TRBD1. The CDR3 contains 14 residues. Per the germline V gene, CDR1 is KGHSH and CDR2 is LQKENI. Trimming at V came to 0 bases and at J to 3 bases, leaving 1 base not matched to a gene.

The J gene is TRBJ2-1, the V gene TRBV7-3, with 9 bases that match TRBD1. CDR1 is SGHTA, CDR2 FQGTGA, per germline. The CDR3 loop spans 15 amino acids. The V gene end was trimmed by 2 bases and the J gene end by 4 bases; junction bases not matched to a gene: 3. The CDR3 region has the DNA TGTGCCAGCAGCTTATTGGGACAGGGTTACAATGAGCAGTTCTTC. It translates to CASSLLGQGYNEQFF.

The chain couples TRBV29-1 to TRBJ2-7; 7 bases map to TRBD2. Trimming removed 0 bases from V and 2 bases from J; junction bases left unmatched: 1. CDR1 SQVTM and CDR2 ANQGSEA come from the germline V gene. CDR3 size: 13 residues. The CDR3 loop is CSVEEGGAYEQYF. CDR3 DNA: TGCAGCGTTGAAGAGGGGGGGGCCTACGAGCAGTACTTC.

The rearrangement joins TRBV7-3 to TRBJ2-3, with TRBD1 identical over 7 bases. CDR1 and CDR2 from the germline V gene are SGHTA and FQGTGA. Losses at the gene ends were 5 bases for V and 5 bases for J; bases not matched to a gene: 4. This CDR3 has 13 amino acids. The CDR3 region is CASSRGGKDTQYF. The CDR3 DNA reads as TGTGCCAGCAGCCGAGGGGGCAAAGATACGCAGTATTTT.

The chain uses TRBV7-6 and TRBJ2-5; TRBD1 matches at 7 bases. The CDR3 consists of 16 residues. Per the germline V gene, CDR1 is SGHVS and CDR2 is FNYEAQ. The junction had 8 bases not matched to a gene; V was cut back by 0 bases and J by 4 bases. The CDR3 loop is CASSLAMEDRAETQYF. CDR3 sequence (DNA): TGTGCCAGCAGCTTAGCCATGGAAGACAGGGCAGAGACCCAGTACTTC.

This chain uses TRBV30 with TRBJ2-7; TRBD1 might be the D (8 bases). This CDR3 contains 13 residues. Per germline, CDR1 GTSNPN and CDR2 SVGIG (reference sequence). V lost 0 bases and J 7 bases, leaving 13 bases between the germline ends. The CDR3: CAWSVTGGDEQYF. DNA of the CDR3: TGTGCCTGGAGTGTCACAGGGGGGGATGAGCAGTACTTC.

CDR3 in amino acids: CAWSPGTGVYGYTF. The CDR3, as DNA: TGTGCCTGGAGCCCCGGGACAGGGGTCTATGGCTACACCTTC. The chain carries TRBV30 and TRBJ1-2, with 10 bases matching TRBD1. Trimming at V came to 3 bases and at J to 4 bases, leaving 5 bases not matched to a gene. The germline V gene encodes CDR1 GTSNPN and CDR2 SVGIG (reference sequence). The CDR3 is 14 amino acids.

A note on this clone: One end of the junction fails to match germline, which may point to a read error. The rearrangement joins TRBV11-3 to TRBJ2-3; D might be TRBD2 (6 bases). Germline V CDR1 and CDR2: SGHNT, YENEEA. The CDR3 contains 12 residues. The CDR3 sequence is CASSYSGDKQYF. In DNA form, the CDR3 reads TGTGCCAGCAGCTATAGCGGCGATAAGCAGTATTTT.

This chain connects TRBV21-1 to TRBJ2-2; TRBD2 was called by the table and not checked on the DNA. TRBV21-1 is a listed pseudogene. This CDR3 has 16 amino acids. The CDR3 coding sequence is TGTGCCAGCAGCAAAGTAGGGACTAGCGGGGGCGGGGAGCTGTTTTTT. This encodes CASSKVGTSGGGELFF.

The V and J genes are TRBV30 and TRBJ2-7; D call uncertain. The CDR3 spans 14 residues. V gave up 4 bases and J gave up 0 bases, with 13 bases separating them. CDR1 and CDR2 (germline): GTSNPN, SVGIG (reference sequence). The CDR3, as DNA: TGTGCCTGGAACAGCCAGCTTAGCTCCTACGAGCAGTACTTC. Translating gives CAWNSQLSSYEQYF.

The chain has TRBV7-6 and TRBJ2-3; D gene unclear. V gave up 5 bases and J gave up 3 bases, with 12 bases separating them. The length of the CDR3 is 14 residues. Germline assignment: CDR1 SGHVS and CDR2 FNYEAQ. CDR3 nucleotides: TGTGCCAGCAGCCACCTAGTGGAAACAGATACGCAGTATTTT. Translated, it gives CASSHLVETDTQYF.

This chain connects TRBV9 to TRBJ1-3; 7 bases are shared with TRBD1. The CDR3 contains 14 residues. V lost 3 bases to trimming and J lost 10 bases; unmatched junction nucleotides: 10. From germline, CDR1 is SGDLS and CDR2 YYNGEE. This CDR3 reads CASSGRQGLKTIYF. CDR3 sequence (DNA): TGTGCCAGCAGCGGACGACAGGGACTTAAGACCATATATTTT.

The chain has TRBV4-1 and TRBJ2-1, with TRBD2 matching 10 bases. With 4 bases clipped from V and 1 base from J, the junction kept 4 bases outside the gene matches. CDR1 is MGHRA and CDR2 is YSYEKL in the germline V gene. The length of the CDR3 is 16 residues. The CDR3 protein is CASSLTSGASYNEQFF. CDR3 nucleotides: TGCGCCAGCAGCCTTACTAGCGGGGCGTCCTACAATGAGCAGTTCTTC.

The chain joins TRBV28 to TRBJ1-2; D perhaps matches TRBD1 (5 bases). Trimming shortened V by 3 bases and J by 4 bases, and 9 bases separated the two germline ends. The CDR3 totals 13 residues. Per the germline V gene, CDR1 is MDHEN and CDR2 is SYDVKM. CDR3 in amino acids: CASSFVRGYGYTF. The CDR3 nucleotides are TGTGCCAGCAGTTTTGTTAGGGGCTATGGCTACACCTTC.

The chain couples TRBV6-1 to TRBJ2-5, with D tentatively TRBD1 (5 bases). The ends were cut back, 7 bases at V and 5 bases at J, with 14 bases in the middle. CDR1 is MNHNS, CDR2 SASEGT, per germline. The CDR3 is 13 residues long. The DNA for the CDR3 is TGTGCCAGCAAATCAGGGAATGTGGAGACCCAGTACTTC. The encoded protein is CASKSGNVETQYF.

The genes are TRBV18 and TRBJ2-3; no firm D call. The V gene lost 6 bases and the J gene lost 4 bases, with 11 bases spanning the gap. The CDR3 length is 13 residues. CDR1 is KGHSH, CDR2 LQKENI, per germline. As DNA, the CDR3 is TGTGCCAGCTCCCTTGTCGCGTCAGATACGCAGTATTTT. It specifies CASSLVASDTQYF.

The CDR3 nucleotides are TGTGCCAGCAGCACACTAGCGGGGCTCGAAGAGCAGTTCTTC. It encodes CASSTLAGLEEQFF. The rearrangement joins TRBV7-3 to TRBJ2-1; 10 bases fit TRBD2. The CDR3 spans 14 residues. The ends lost 5 bases at V and 10 bases at J; junction bases unmatched: 8. Germline V gene data show CDR1 as SGHTA and CDR2 as FQGTGA.

The chain is built from TRBV4-1 and TRBJ2-7; unclear D gene. CDR3 length: 14 amino acids. Trimming cost V 1 base and J 3 bases, with 10 bases left between them. Germline V gene data show CDR1 as MGHRA and CDR2 as YSYEKL. CDR3 sequence (DNA): TGCGCCAGCAGCCAAGCTGGCTCAGGCTACGAGCAGTACTTC. Translated: CASSQAGSGYEQYF.

The gene calls are TRBV30 and TRBJ2-7; TRBD1 matches at 7 bases. CDR1 GTSNPN and CDR2 SVGIG come from the germline V gene (reference sequence). The CDR3 sequence is 11 residues long. Trimming cost V 5 bases and J 4 bases; bases outside gene matches: 2. CDR3 sequence (DNA): TGTGCCTGGGGGACAGTGTACGAGCAGTACTTC. It translates to CAWGTVYEQYF.

The chain carries TRBV25-1 and TRBJ1-2; D is perhaps TRBD1 (6 bases). The CDR3 extends over 13 amino acids. Germline lookup yields CDR1 MGHDK and CDR2 SYGVNS. Trimming removed 2 bases from V and 3 bases from J, with 7 bases in between. The CDR3 DNA reads TGTGCCAGCAGTGAAAAGGGGGACTATGGCTACACCTTC. It translates to CASSEKGDYGYTF.

V and J are TRBV11-2 and TRBJ2-3; D not certain. This CDR3 has 15 amino acids. The germline CDR1 and CDR2 sequences are SGHAT and FQNNGV. Trimming removed 5 bases from V and 7 bases from J, with 19 bases in between. CDR3 in amino acids: CASSPSVKTHHTQYF. The CDR3 nucleotides read TGTGCCAGCAGCCCGAGCGTTAAAACCCACCATACGCAGTATTTT.

CDR3 protein: CSVEVSGAGTGELFF. CDR3 nucleotides: TGCAGCGTTGAAGTATCAGGAGCGGGCACCGGGGAGCTGTTTTTT. This chain links TRBV29-1 with TRBJ2-2, with D possibly being TRBD2 (6 bases). This CDR3 has 15 amino acids. Germline-derived CDR1 and CDR2 are SQVTM and ANQGSEA. Deletions cut 1 base from V and 4 bases from J, with 13 bases between.

In regard to this clone: The junction departs from germline at one end; a sequencing error may be responsible. This chain connects TRBV9 to TRBJ2-1; 9 bases are shared with TRBD2. CDR1 is SGDLS and CDR2 is YYNGEE in the germline V gene. The CDR3 runs to 16 residues. CDR3 region: CATSVSGGSPVGEQFF. CDR3 nucleotides: TGTGCCACCAGCGTGAGCGGGGGGTCACCTGTAGGTGAGCAGTTCTTC.

This chain links TRBV5-4 with TRBJ1-2; 9 bases agree with TRBD1. The length of the CDR3 is 16 residues. The ends lost 2 bases at V and 2 bases at J; junction bases unmatched: 7. Per the germline V gene, CDR1 is SGHNT and CDR2 is YYREEE (reference sequence). The CDR3 coding sequence is TGTGCCAGCAGCTTTTTTGCTGGACAGGGGAACTATGGCTACACCTTC. Its translation is CASSFFAGQGNYGYTF. The full variable domain, its missing parts supplied by reference TRBV5-4 and TRBJ1-2, is ETGVTQSPTHLIKTRGQQVTLRCSSQSGHNTVSWYQQALGQGPQFIFQYYREEENGRGNFPPRFSGLQFPNYSSELNVNALELDDSALYLCASSFFAGQGNYGYTFGSGTRLTVV.

This rearrangement joins TRBV5-5 to TRBJ2-5; a possible D gene is TRBD1 (6 bases). CDR1 and CDR2 from the germline V gene are SGHKS and YYEKEE (reference sequence). The CDR3 has 15 residues. V was trimmed by 4 bases and J by 2 bases, leaving 15 bases between them. The chain's CDR3 is CASSGGQTQQETQYF. In nucleotides, the CDR3 is TGTGCCAGCAGCGGCGGACAGACCCAACAAGAGACCCAGTACTTC.

The chain joins TRBV9 to TRBJ1-2; 11 bases map to TRBD1. The CDR3 is made up of 15 amino acids. Germline CDR1 is SGDLS and CDR2 is YYNGEE. With V trimmed by 3 bases and J by 7 bases, 8 bases remained unmatched. The CDR3 loop reads CASSAAGTGGIGYTF. The CDR3 DNA sequence: TGTGCCAGCAGCGCGGCCGGGACAGGGGGTATTGGCTACACCTTC.

V usage is TRBV6-6 and J usage is TRBJ1-1, with TRBD1 identical over 9 bases. With 0 bases clipped from V and 5 bases from J, the junction kept 4 bases outside the gene matches. From germline, CDR1 is MNHNY and CDR2 SVGAGI (reference sequence). The CDR3 is made up of 15 amino acids. The CDR3 protein is CASSYSTGGFTEAFF. Written as DNA, the CDR3 is TGTGCCAGCAGTTACTCGACAGGGGGGTTTACTGAAGCTTTCTTT.

V and J are TRBV2 and TRBJ2-3; the match to TRBD2 covers 7 bases. Germline CDR1 is SNHLY and CDR2 is FYNNEI. The junction had 7 bases not matched to a gene; V was cut back by 8 bases and J by 2 bases. CDR3 length equals 14 residues. The CDR3 here is CASLADALTDTQYF. DNA of the CDR3: TGTGCCAGCCTAGCGGACGCCCTCACAGATACGCAGTATTTT.